What follows are 26 T cell receptor beta chains derived from one specimen sequenced in a study of T-cell memory formation after mild COVID-19. TCRdb called the 5' RACE reads again in MiXCR, with one record for every CDR3 protein. The sample lists more than 450,000 distinct CDR3 sequences, 18% seen once, with around 12% in the top ten. The sequenced material came from PBMCs or a T cell subset sorted from them (not recorded which). These receptor sequences come from an adult woman who had mild COVID-19 (a few samples of this study predate the infection). Cell type and time point are not known.

The chain combines TRBV29-1 with TRBJ2-4; D is unclear. The CDR3 totals 13 residues. V was pared by 6 bases and J by 2 bases, with 11 bases between. Germline values: CDR1 SQVTM, CDR2 ANQGSEA. The CDR3 DNA sequence: TGCAGCGTAGTTACGGAAACCAAAAACATTCAGTACTTC. It is translated as CSVVTETKNIQYF.

V usage is TRBV11-1 and J usage is TRBJ2-3; D might be TRBD2 (6 bases). Trimming removed 0 bases from V and 2 bases from J, with 12 bases in between. The length of the CDR3 is 16 residues. The V gene's germline CDR1 is SGHAT and CDR2 FQDESV (reference sequence). CDR3 region: CASSLASSENTDTQYF. CDR3 in DNA: TGTGCCAGCAGCTTAGCGTCTAGCGAAAACACAGATACGCAGTATTTT.

CDR3 sequence reads: CASRSGQGDSEAFF. CDR3 DNA sequence: TGTGCCAGCAGATCAGGACAGGGGGACTCTGAAGCTTTCTTT. This chain joins TRBV7-6 and TRBJ1-1; 10 bases line up with TRBD1. CDR3 length: 14 amino acids. The germline gives CDR1 SGHVS, CDR2 FNYEAQ. The junction had 7 bases not matched to a gene; V was cut back by 6 bases and J by 6 bases.

This chain links TRBV5-4 with TRBJ2-5; tentatively, D is TRBD1 or TRBD2 (6 bases each). Trimming removed 4 bases at V and 4 bases at J, with 17 bases between. Germline assignment: CDR1 SGHNT and CDR2 YYREEE (reference sequence). The CDR3 totals 15 residues. CDR3 coding DNA: TGTGCCAGCAGCCCGTCTGGGGGGCCGTCAGAGACCCAGTACTTC. Amino acids: CASSPSGGPSETQYF.

The chain joins TRBV15 to TRBJ2-5; possible D gene TRBD2, 6 bases. Germline values: CDR1 LNHNV, CDR2 YYDKDF (reference sequence). Trimming removed 0 bases from V and 0 bases from J, with 11 bases in between. The CDR3 covers 16 residues. CDR3 bases: TGTGCCACCAGCAGAGATCGATGGGGGGACCAAGAGACCCAGTACTTC. Protein: CATSRDRWGDQETQYF.

The rearrangement joins TRBV3-1 to TRBJ2-1, with unresolved D. Per germline, CDR1 LGHDT and CDR2 YNNKEL (reference sequence). This CDR3 has 14 amino acids. The V and J ends lost 0 bases and 2 bases respectively, with 5 bases between them. CDR3 sequence reads: CASSQDRAYNEQFF. CDR3 bases: TGTGCCAGCAGCCAAGATCGAGCCTACAATGAGCAGTTCTTC.

This clonotype was observed a few times. In DNA, the CDR3 is TGTGCCAGCAGCTATTCGGGGAGGGGGGCCGTATACGAGCAGTACTTC. Protein product: CASSYSGRGAVYEQYF. The chain recombines TRBV9 with TRBJ2-7; TRBD2 is a possible D gene (7 bases). The CDR3 covers 16 residues. Germline V gene data show CDR1 as SGDLS and CDR2 as YYNGEE. Trimming stripped 4 bases from V and 4 bases from J, with 21 bases between.

The rearrangement joins TRBV15 to TRBJ1-1; D not resolved. This CDR3 region has 14 residues. Between the trimmed V and J ends, which lost 0 bases and 3 bases, there was a span of 8 bases. Per germline, CDR1 LNHNV and CDR2 YYDKDF (reference sequence). DNA for the CDR3: TGTGCCACCAGCAGAGAGATCCTAGACACTGAAGCTTTCTTT. Its translation: CATSREILDTEAFF.

V and J are TRBV9 and TRBJ2-1; D gene uncertain. Trimming cost V 0 bases and J 4 bases, with 14 bases left between them. The CDR3 spans 16 residues. Germline V gene sequence: CDR1 SGDLS, CDR2 YYNGEE. CDR3 amino acids: CASSVGGSPPYNEQFF. The CDR3 DNA reads TGTGCCAGCAGCGTAGGCGGCTCCCCCCCGTACAATGAGCAGTTCTTC.

The chain recombines TRBV12-3 or TRBV12-4 with TRBJ2-2; either TRBD1 or TRBD2 may fit D (5 bases each). The CDR3 runs 14 residues. V lost 1 base and J lost 3, with 6 bases in between. The CDR3: CASSLGGYTGELFF. DNA for the CDR3: TGTGCCAGCAGTTTAGGGGGGTACACCGGGGAGCTGTTTTTT.

This chain uses TRBV5-1 with TRBJ2-6; tentatively, D is TRBD1 (6 bases). The germline gives CDR1 SGHRS, CDR2 YFSETQ. V shed 4 bases and J shed 2 bases, with 13 bases lying between them. CDR3 length: 16 amino acids. The CDR3 coding sequence is TGCGCCAGCAGCCCCCGGACAGTTCCTGGGGCCAACGTCCTGACTTTC. This gives the protein CASSPRTVPGANVLTF. Using reference TRBV5-1 and TRBJ2-6 for the parts outside the CDR3, the full variable domain is KAGVTQTPRYLIKTRGQQVTLSCSPISGHRSVSWYQQTPGQGLQFLFEYFSETQRNKGNFPGRFSGRQFSNSRSEMNVSTLELGDSALYLCASSPRTVPGANVLTFGAGSRLTVL.

This chain links TRBV5-1 with TRBJ2-3; 9 bases fit TRBD1. V was pared by 1 base and J by 6 bases, with 9 bases of the junction left unmatched. The CDR3 runs to 16 residues. Germline V CDR1 and CDR2: SGHRS, YFSETQ. CDR3 sequence reads: CASSLTGGIFPDTQYF. For the CDR3, the DNA is TGCGCCAGCAGCTTGACAGGGGGCATTTTTCCCGATACGCAGTATTTT.

This clonotype occurred a few times. This chain links TRBV25-1 with TRBJ2-5; tentatively, D is TRBD1 or TRBD2 (6 bases each). In germline, CDR1 is MGHDK, CDR2 SYGVNS. The CDR3 extends over 15 amino acids. V was shortened by 3 bases and J by 5 bases, with 16 bases between the two germline ends. DNA for the CDR3: TGTGCCAGCAGTGAGGGGGGCAGCATCTCGGAGACCCAGTACTTC. Translation gives CASSEGGSISETQYF.

The genes are TRBV10-3 and TRBJ2-7; D remains unclear. CDR3 size: 13 residues. The germline V and J ends were trimmed by 2 bases and 2 bases, with 7 bases remaining between them. The V gene's germline CDR1 is ENHRY and CDR2 SYGVKD. CDR3 nucleotides: TGTGCCATCAGTGAGGCGCAGGCCTACGAGCAGTACTTC. Protein: CAISEAQAYEQYF.

The V gene is TRBV3-1, the J gene TRBJ2-4, with D perhaps matching TRBD1 or TRBD2 (5 bases each). The V and J ends lost 4 bases and 8 bases respectively, with 15 bases between them. The germline gives CDR1 LGHDT, CDR2 YNNKEL (reference sequence). This CDR3 has 14 amino acids. CDR3 bases: TGTGCCAGCAGCCTCCGGGACCATGGACACATTCAGTACTTC. Its protein product is CASSLRDHGHIQYF.

This clonotype was observed a handful of times. The CDR3 spells CSAIRDRAAGYTF. The CDR3, as DNA: TGCAGTGCCATCCGGGACAGGGCTGCTGGCTACACCTTC. The V and J genes are TRBV20-1 and TRBJ1-2, with 9 bases aligning to TRBD1. V shed 6 bases, J shed 7 bases, and the junction held 9 bases outside the gene matches. The CDR3 runs to 13 residues. The germline CDR1 and CDR2 sequences are DFQATT and SNEGSKA (reference sequence).

V and J are TRBV28 and TRBJ2-3; 9 bases map to TRBD1. Germline V gene sequence: CDR1 MDHEN, CDR2 SYDVKM. The V and J ends lost 6 bases and 12 bases, in that order; junction bases with no gene match: 4. The CDR3 is 11 residues long. The CDR3 here is CASSRDREQYF. The CDR3 bases are TGTGCCAGCAGCCGGGACAGGGAACAGTATTTT.

There are a few counts of this clonotype. CDR3 bases: TGTGCCACCAGTGACCGGACCAACACAGGGGGCGAGCAGTACTTC. It specifies CATSDRTNTGGEQYF. The rearrangement joins TRBV24-1 to TRBJ2-7, with 8 bases fitting TRBD1. This CDR3 contains 15 residues. J lost 6 bases, V lost 4 bases, and 10 bases had no gene match. Germline loops: CDR1 KGHDR, CDR2 SFDVKD.

This clonotype was counted at least ten times. The gene calls are TRBV11-3 and TRBJ1-1; TRBD1 matches 10 bases. Trimming cost V 4 bases and J 5 bases; bases outside gene matches: 10. From germline, CDR1 is SGHNT and CDR2 YENEEA. The CDR3 covers 16 residues. As DNA, the CDR3 is TGTGCCAGCAGCTCCGCCCGACAGGGGGCCGGGACTGAAGCTTTCTTT. Protein: CASSSARQGAGTEAFF.

This clonotype has more than one count but fewer than ten. The gene calls are TRBV30 and TRBJ2-3, with TRBD2 matching over 9 bases. Germline V gene data show CDR1 as GTSNPN and CDR2 as SVGIG (reference sequence). CDR3 length equals 15 residues. With 2 bases clipped from V and 3 bases from J, the junction kept 6 bases outside the gene matches. The CDR3 protein is CAWSLGLAGTDTQYF. The CDR3 DNA is TGTGCCTGGAGTCTGGGGCTAGCGGGAACAGATACGCAGTATTTT.

This clonotype was seen repeatedly, ten times or more. J is TRBJ2-7 and V is TRBV2; no clear D gene. Germline lookup yields CDR1 SNHLY and CDR2 FYNNEI. The CDR3 length is 12 residues. Deletions cut 0 bases from V and 11 bases from J, with 11 bases between. In DNA, the CDR3 is TGTGCCAGCAGTGAAGCGAATAACGTTGAGTACTTC. Encoded protein: CASSEANNVEYF.

The rearrangement joins TRBV6-5 to TRBJ2-7; D gene uncertain. The length of the CDR3 is 15 residues. Trimming shortened V by 0 bases and J by 0 bases, and 9 bases separated the two germline ends. Per the germline V gene, CDR1 is MNHEY and CDR2 is SVGAGI. The CDR3 loop is CASSYSPLNSYEQYF. In DNA form, the CDR3 reads TGTGCCAGCAGTTACTCCCCACTGAACTCCTACGAGCAGTACTTC.

This chain links TRBV25-1 with TRBJ1-1, with D hard to call. CDR1 is MGHDK and CDR2 is SYGVNS in the germline V gene. The V and J ends lost 2 bases and 9 bases respectively, with 16 bases between them. The CDR3 extends over 14 amino acids. The CDR3: CASSEGLAGRKAFF. In nucleotides, the CDR3 is TGTGCCAGCAGTGAAGGTCTGGCAGGTAGAAAAGCTTTCTTT.

The CDR3 nucleotides read TGTGCCAGCACCATTACAGGGAATTCACCCCTCCACTTT. It yields the protein CASTITGNSPLHF. The chain employs TRBV6-5 and TRBJ1-6; possibly TRBD1 for D (6 bases). From germline, CDR1 is MNHEY and CDR2 SVGAGI. This CDR3 is 13 amino acids long. V was trimmed by 7 bases and J by 7 bases, leaving 11 bases between them.

This clonotype has just a few counts. The chain uses TRBV20-1 and TRBJ1-1; maybe TRBD1 (5 bases). The CDR3 sequence is 15 residues long. Germline-derived CDR1 and CDR2 are DFQATT and SNEGSKA (reference sequence). Trimming pared 5 bases from V and 2 bases from J, leaving 18 bases between. CDR3 region: CSAQPRRQINTEAFF. CDR3 DNA sequence: TGCAGTGCTCAGCCCCGGCGACAGATAAACACTGAAGCTTTCTTT.

The chain employs TRBV27 and TRBJ2-1, with 7 bases aligning to TRBD2. Germline V gives CDR1 MNHEY, CDR2 SMNVEV (reference sequence). The CDR3 has 14 residues. V lost 6 bases, J lost 7 bases, and 9 bases stayed unmatched. This chain's CDR3 is CASSSPSGYNEQFF. CDR3 coding DNA: TGTGCCAGCAGCTCCCCTAGCGGTTATAATGAGCAGTTCTTC.